Here is one T cell receptor beta chain with its context. Its antigen is currently unknown. This CDR3 has 13 amino acids. Looked up from germline, CDR1 is SGHAT and CDR2 is FQNNGV. Trimming took off 8 bases at V and 3 bases at J, with 14 bases between the two ends. A library of TCRbeta sequences, prepared with unique molecular identifiers, was generated. MiXCR, applied by TCRdb to the PCR reads, yields one record per CDR3 protein. Counted here are approximately 800,000 distinct CDR3 sequences, under 20% occurring once; the ten biggest clones make up approximately 5%. This specimen comes from a study of T-cell reconstitution after alpha-beta-depleted transplantation in children. Study outcomes and limitations: Several hundred rapidly expanded clones from non-depleted graft cells reportedly supplied alpha-beta T cells about two months post-transplant. Recipient T cells and thymic progenitors that survived were the source of the high TCRbeta diversity seen at day 60 in some patients.

The chain has TRBV11-2 and TRBJ2-7; D not certain. The origin of this receptor is a male patient aged 10 to 17 who had a stem cell transplant for acute lymphoblastic leukemia, so the T cells may come from the graft donor. This specimen was PBMCs, mostly from graft donor cells, taken 360 days after TCRalphabeta/CD19-depleted stem cell transplant. The CDR3 sequence is CASSRSADYEQYF. In nucleotides, the CDR3 is TGTGCCAGCTCGAGATCCGCGGACTACGAGCAGTACTTC.